This T cell receptor (beta chain) came from a study of beta chain features in type 1 diabetes. The V and J ends lost 2 bases and 7 bases, in that order; junction bases with no gene match: 5. Germline V gene sequence: CDR1 SGHRS, CDR2 YFSETQ. There are 15 residues in the CDR3. This clone was observed a handful of times. There was one heparinised blood draw per donor, averaging roughly 100 mL. Investigators reverse transcribed all isolated RNA, so they sequenced expressed TCRB transcripts. It was found that naive, central memory and regulatory T cell samples averaged roughly 3.6 million reads. Some clones are missing from TCRdb's copy, which holds only in-frame ones; the method was immunoSEQ multiplex PCR. The table lists roughly 450,000 clones, 11% of them singletons, with 0.045% to 0.06% in the top ten.

The sample comprised naive CD4+ T cells from blood. The rearrangement links TRBV5-1 to TRBJ2-1; 11 bases line up with TRBD2. The receptor comes from a woman under 30 in good health. CDR3 amino acids: CASSFPLAGANEQFF. In DNA form, the CDR3 reads TGCGCCAGCAGCTTCCCACTAGCGGGAGCAAATGAGCAGTTCTTC.